The clone carrying this T cell receptor (beta chain) was detected only a few times. Patients from Seattle were sampled longitudinally, starting during active infection. This specimen belongs to a study of blood T cell repertoires in COVID-19. Study summary: T cells, B-cell-depleted T cells, or PBMCs provided the cDNA or gDNA that served as material.

Sequenced by immunoSEQ multiplex PCR; TCRdb stores in-frame clones only, minus some. The sample yields about 210,000 clones, approximately 81% seen once. The receptor was derived from a woman aged 80 or older with COVID-19, enrolled during active disease. Sequencing was done on a sample of peripheral blood.

The CDR3 is CASSPNRGTNEKLFF. The CDR3 DNA reads as TGTGCCAGCTCACCAAACAGGGGGACTAATGAAAAACTGTTTTTT. This rearrangement joins TRBV18 to TRBJ1-4; 8 bases match TRBD1. In germline, CDR1 is KGHSH, CDR2 LQKENI. Trimming cost V 2 bases and J 2 bases; bases outside gene matches: 1. The CDR3 has 15 amino acids.